Sequencing of this T cell receptor (beta chain) was carried out in a study of regulatory T cells in long-lasting Graves disease. Study results and limitations: Patients with persistent disease shared 2,741 public clonotypes, outpacing the roughly 970 shared by new patients.

Relying on iRepertoire HTBI primers and Arm-PCR of CDR3 regions, the team built TCR beta libraries. TCRdb called the multiplex PCR reads again in MiXCR, with one record for every CDR3 protein. The sample contains over 400,000 distinct CDR3 sequences, 12% to 15% of which appear only once. Worth noting for this clonotype: Its specificity is not known.

V was shortened by 3 bases and J by 4 bases, with 5 bases between the two germline ends. CDR3 length equals 12 residues. The germline CDR1 and CDR2 sequences are KGHSH and LQKENI. The time point: newly diagnosed GD, antithyroid drugs for less than 3 months. From RNA extracted from PBMCs, the TCR library was made. An endocrinology department in Xi'an, China, recruited the patients. The same data also contributed to another study, on T cells in Graves' hyperthyroidism and ophthalmopathy. That source reports: Primed by the HTBI set, a first-round RT-PCR was run on the TCR CDR3. Model output signaled ophthalmopathy a median 6.5 months ahead of onset.

This TCR was sampled from a woman between 50 and 59 years old with Graves disease. This specimen was peripheral blood mononuclear cells (PBMCs), taken at new diagnosis, from a patient treated with antithyroid drugs. The rearrangement joins TRBV18 to TRBJ2-3, with D hard to call. CDR3 coding DNA: TGTGCCAGCTCACCGTATCCAGATACGCAGTATTTT. It is translated as CASSPYPDTQYF.